This TCR beta chain stems from a study of shared clonotypes between healthy human individuals. Study-level information: The donors, two women and three men, were aged 18 to 49. Study observations and caveats: Some naive CD4 clonotypes, around 4.9%, turned up in common across several donors. The study generally estimated greater richness for naive than memory subsets.

Germline V gene sequence: CDR1 SEHNR, CDR2 FQNEAQ (reference sequence). The length of the CDR3 is 15 residues. Trimming removed 1 base from V and 4 bases from J, with 13 bases in between. Details on this clone: Its cognate antigen is unknown.

TCRdb's table, derived via immunoSEQ multiplex PCR, lists solely in-frame clones and lacks some. This table holds roughly 2,000,000 clones, over 85% found once. Naive CD8 cells, CD45RO-negative and positively selected for CCR7, excluded terminally differentiated effector memory CD45RA+ cells. V is TRBV7-9 and J is TRBJ1-1, with TRBD1 as a possible D gene (5 bases). The receptor was isolated from a man aged 18-30 years in good health. Sequencing was carried out using naive CD8+ T cells sorted from blood. The CDR3 spells CASSLVFSGLTEAFF. The DNA of the CDR3 is TGTGCCAGCAGCTTAGTATTTTCGGGGCTCACTGAAGCTTTCTTT.